A single sample is the source of the 25 T cell receptor beta chains below, sequenced in a study of long-term antiretroviral therapy in people with HIV. The immunoSEQ assay was v3.0, run at survey level. Only in-frame clones appear in the TCRdb table, and some are missing; sequencing was by immunoSEQ multiplex PCR. The table has about 14,000 clones, around 90% seen once. The source was unsorted PBMCs, collected 6.2 years after starting antiretroviral therapy. Receptors originate from a man in his forties with HIV.

The gene calls are TRBV7-8 and TRBJ2-4, with TRBD1 identical over 12 bases. V lost 1 base to trimming and J lost 6 bases; unmatched junction nucleotides: 7. The CDR3 has 17 amino acids. CDR1 is SGHVS and CDR2 is FQNEAQ in the germline V gene. CDR3 sequence reads: CASSLGLGTGGGNIQYF. The CDR3 nucleotides are TGTGCCAGCAGCTTAGGTCTAGGGACAGGGGGCGGAAACATTCAGTACTTC. The full variable domain, completed using reference TRBV7-8 and TRBJ2-4, is GAGVSQSPRYKVAKRGQDVALRCDPISGHVSLFWYQQALGQGPEFLTYFQNEAQLDKSGLPSDRFFAERPEGSVSTLKIQRTQQEDSAVYLCASSLGLGTGGGNIQYFGAGTRLSVL.

V and J are TRBV27 and TRBJ2-3; D is unclear. V gave up 4 bases and J gave up 4 bases, with 9 bases separating them. Germline V gives CDR1 MNHEY, CDR2 SMNVEV (reference sequence). The CDR3 loop spans 13 amino acids. This CDR3 reads CASSYTVADTQYF. CDR3 bases: TGTGCCAGCAGTTACACAGTGGCAGATACGCAGTATTTT.

The chain joins TRBV7-6 to TRBJ1-4; TRBD1 matches 9 bases. Germline V gives CDR1 SGHVS, CDR2 FNYEAQ. The V gene end was trimmed by 5 bases and the J gene end by 3 bases; junction bases not matched to a gene: 7. This CDR3 is built from 16 residues. In DNA, the CDR3 is TGTGCCAGCAGCCCCGGGACAGGGCGGGCTAATGAAAAACTGTTTTTT. Its protein is CASSPGTGRANEKLFF.

The chain carries TRBV5-4 and TRBJ2-5; D may match TRBD1 or TRBD2 (5 bases each). In germline, CDR1 is SGHNT, CDR2 YYREEE (reference sequence). CDR3 length equals 14 residues. V was pared by 4 bases and J by 2 bases, with 12 bases between. The CDR3 bases are TGTGCCAGCAGCGTGGCCGGGGCTCAAGAGACCCAGTACTTC. It specifies CASSVAGAQETQYF.

J is TRBJ2-7 and V is TRBV5-1; D possibly corresponds to TRBD2 (5 bases). This CDR3 is built from 13 residues. Germline loops: CDR1 SGHRS, CDR2 YFSETQ. V dropped 2 bases and J dropped 3 bases, with 9 bases sitting between them. The CDR3 here is CASSFGVGYEQYF. The CDR3 DNA reads as TGCGCCAGCAGCTTCGGGGTAGGCTACGAGCAGTACTTC. The full variable domain, rest sourced from reference TRBV5-1 and TRBJ2-7, is KAGVTQTPRYLIKTRGQQVTLSCSPISGHRSVSWYQQTPGQGLQFLFEYFSETQRNKGNFPGRFSGRQFSNSRSEMNVSTLELGDSALYLCASSFGVGYEQYFGPGTRLTVT.

The V and J genes are TRBV2 and TRBJ2-1; D perhaps matches TRBD2 (5 bases). The germline V gene encodes CDR1 SNHLY and CDR2 FYNNEI. CDR3 length: 14 residues. V was pared by 4 bases and J by 7 bases, with 14 bases between. The CDR3 DNA reads TGTGCCAGCAGTGGCCGAGGAGGAAGGAATGAGCAGTTCTTC. Its protein product is CASSGRGGRNEQFF.

The J gene is TRBJ2-1, the V gene TRBV19; 9 bases line up with TRBD2. Trimming took 6 bases from V and 7 from J; bases not matched to a gene: 10. Per germline, CDR1 LNHDA and CDR2 SQIVND (reference sequence). The length of the CDR3 is 15 residues. The CDR3 here is CASRLAGVGGNEQFF. The CDR3 DNA reads TGTGCCAGTAGGTTAGCGGGAGTGGGAGGGAATGAGCAGTTCTTC. Full variable domain (rest looked up from reference TRBV19 and TRBJ2-1): DGGITQSPKYLFRKEGQNVTLSCEQNLNHDAMYWYRQDPGQGLRLIYYSQIVNDFQKGDIAEGYSVSREKKESFPLTVTSAQKNPTAFYLCASRLAGVGGNEQFFGPGTRLTVL.

This chain connects TRBV2 to TRBJ2-5; D assignment may be TRBD1 or TRBD2 (5 bases each). Trimming removed 6 bases at V and 5 bases at J, with 16 bases between. Per germline, CDR1 SNHLY and CDR2 FYNNEI. The CDR3 length is 14 residues. The CDR3 sequence: CASSRDLLQETQYF. The CDR3 nucleotides are TGTGCCAGCAGCCGGGACCTCTTACAGGAGACCCAGTACTTC.

The chain is built from TRBV6-6 and TRBJ2-7; 8 bases are shared with TRBD2. V shed 4 bases, J shed 0 bases, and the junction held 2 bases outside the gene matches. The CDR3 sequence is 14 residues long. Germline values: CDR1 MNHNY, CDR2 SVGAGI (reference sequence). The CDR3 loop reads CASSFSGNSYEQYF. CDR3 nucleotides: TGTGCCAGCAGTTTTAGCGGGAACTCCTACGAGCAGTACTTC.

The V and J genes are TRBV5-5 and TRBJ2-7; 8 nucleotides align to TRBD2. Germline values: CDR1 SGHKS, CDR2 YYEKEE (reference sequence). CDR3 length: 13 residues. The ends lost 5 bases at V and 2 bases at J; junction bases unmatched: 3. This chain's CDR3 is CASRFSGTYEQYF. The CDR3 DNA reads TGTGCCAGCAGGTTTAGCGGGACCTACGAGCAGTACTTC.

The rearrangement uses TRBV7-8 and TRBJ2-7; 12 positions match TRBD2. J was trimmed by 6 bases and V by 4 bases; bases with no gene match: 7. Germline V lookup: CDR1 SGHVS, CDR2 FQNEAQ. The CDR3 contains 15 residues. The CDR3 DNA follows: TGTGCCAGCAGCTGGAGACTAGCGGGAGTGGGCGAGCAGTACTTC. It is translated as CASSWRLAGVGEQYF. Based on the CDR3 plus reference TRBV7-8 and TRBJ2-7, the full variable domain is GAGVSQSPRYKVAKRGQDVALRCDPISGHVSLFWYQQALGQGPEFLTYFQNEAQLDKSGLPSDRFFAERPEGSVSTLKIQRTQQEDSAVYLCASSWRLAGVGEQYFGPGTRLTVT.

This chain joins TRBV28 and TRBJ2-2, with TRBD2 as a possible D gene (6 bases). Trimming left V 6 bases short and J 3 bases short, with 11 bases between. Germline CDR1 reads MDHEN; CDR2 reads SYDVKM. The CDR3 is 14 residues long. The CDR3 region is CASSLSGYTGELFF. CDR3 in DNA: TGTGCCAGCAGCCTTAGCGGATACACCGGGGAGCTGTTTTTT. Supplemented by reference TRBV28 and TRBJ2-2, the full variable domain reads DVKVTQSSRYLVKRTGEKVFLECVQDMDHENMFWYRQDPGLGLRLIYFSYDVKMKEKGDIPEGYSVSREKKERFSLILESASTNQTSMYLCASSLSGYTGELFFGEGSRLTVL.

The chain has TRBV14 and TRBJ2-7; D remains ambiguous. Germline V gene lookup returns CDR1 SGHDN and CDR2 FVKESK. The CDR3 totals 15 residues. V lost 0 bases to trimming and J lost 1 base, with 10 bases between them. CDR3: CASSQDWLFSYEQYF. CDR3 bases: TGTGCCAGCAGCCAAGATTGGCTTTTTTCCTACGAGCAGTACTTC.

The chain has TRBV11-2 and TRBJ2-1, with 8 positions matching TRBD1. V lost 4 bases, J lost 5 bases, and 7 bases stayed unmatched. Looked up from germline, CDR1 is SGHAT and CDR2 is FQNNGV. This CDR3 is 15 amino acids long. CDR3 bases: TGTGCCAGCAGCTGGGTCGGACAGGGTCACAATGAGCAGTTCTTC. This encodes CASSWVGQGHNEQFF.

J is TRBJ1-1 and V is TRBV29-1, with 12 nucleotides matching TRBD1. CDR3 length: 15 residues. CDR1 and CDR2 from the germline V gene are SQVTM and ANQGSEA. Trimming at V came to 4 bases and at J to 5 bases, leaving 8 bases not matched to a gene. Here the CDR3 DNA reads TGCAGCGTTGCCGGGACAGGGGGCTGGAAAACTGAAGCTTTCTTT. Translating gives CSVAGTGGWKTEAFF.

The rearrangement links TRBV5-5 to TRBJ2-5; 9 positions match TRBD2. Germline values: CDR1 SGHKS, CDR2 YYEKEE (reference sequence). This CDR3 has 14 residues. V gave up 4 bases and J gave up 4 bases; unmatched junction bases: 5. For the CDR3, the DNA is TGTGCCAGCAGCCCCGCGGGGGGGGGAGAGACCCAGTACTTC. The encoded protein is CASSPAGGGETQYF. The complete variable domain, with remaining parts taken from reference TRBV5-5 and TRBJ2-5, reads DAGVTQSPTHLIKTRGQQVTLRCSPISGHKSVSWYQQVLGQGPQFIFQYYEKEERGRGNFPDRFSARQFPNYSSELNVNALLLGDSALYLCASSPAGGGETQYFGPGTRLLVL.

This sequence joins TRBV2 and TRBJ1-3; the D is unclear. This CDR3 comprises 13 residues. Trimming left V 6 bases short and J 7 bases short, with 13 bases between. From germline, CDR1 is SNHLY and CDR2 FYNNEI. Written as DNA, the CDR3 is TGTGCCAGCAGAGTTAACCGTGATAACACCATATATTTT. This translates into CASRVNRDNTIYF.

This chain uses TRBV5-1 with TRBJ2-1; TRBD2 matches at 10 bases. Germline-derived CDR1 and CDR2 are SGHRS and YFSETQ. The CDR3 has 17 amino acids. V dropped 0 bases and J dropped 1; count of bases not matched to a gene: 4. CDR3 residues: CASSLVGLADSYNEQFF. The CDR3 bases are TGCGCCAGCAGCTTGGTCGGACTAGCGGATTCCTACAATGAGCAGTTCTTC.

V gene TRBV5-1 combines with J gene TRBJ2-5; TRBD2 aligns across 16 bases. CDR1 is SGHRS and CDR2 is YFSETQ in the germline V gene. The CDR3 covers 17 residues. With V trimmed by 4 bases and J by 1 base, 4 bases remained unmatched. The CDR3 is CASSVGLAGGPQETQYF. The CDR3 DNA sequence: TGCGCCAGCAGCGTGGGACTAGCGGGAGGGCCCCAAGAGACCCAGTACTTC.

This chain links TRBV5-6 with TRBJ2-7; no definite D call. V lost 2 bases, J lost 3 bases, and 3 bases lay in between. The CDR3 runs 11 residues. The germline V gene has CDR1 SGHDT and CDR2 YYEEEE. DNA of the CDR3: TGTGCCAGCAGCTTCGGCTACGAGCAGTACTTC. This sequence encodes CASSFGYEQYF.

V gene TRBV11-2 combines with J gene TRBJ1-4; 9 bases agree with TRBD1. The CDR3 is 15 amino acids. Unmatched junction bases numbered 1, after V lost 1 base and J lost 4 bases. Germline CDR1 is SGHAT and CDR2 is FQNNGV. CDR3 in DNA: TGTGCCAGCAGCTTAGGGACAGGGGATAATGAAAAACTGTTTTTT. Protein sequence: CASSLGTGDNEKLFF.

The genes are TRBV27 and TRBJ1-1, with a possible D match to TRBD1 (5 bases). The CDR3 is made up of 13 amino acids. Trimming took 1 base from V and 6 from J, leaving 9 bases between them. Germline V gives CDR1 MNHEY, CDR2 SMNVEV (reference sequence). CDR3 protein: CASSLLRGPEAFF. DNA of the CDR3: TGTGCCAGCAGTTTATTGAGGGGACCTGAAGCTTTCTTT.

V and J are TRBV27 and TRBJ2-6, with 10 positions matching TRBD2. The CDR3 extends over 18 amino acids. Per the germline V gene, CDR1 is MNHEY and CDR2 is SMNVEV (reference sequence). Trimming removed 6 bases from V and 0 bases from J; junction bases left unmatched: 8. CDR3 sequence: CASRPRLAGPSGANVLTF. The CDR3 DNA is TGTGCCAGCAGACCAAGACTAGCGGGTCCCTCTGGGGCCAACGTCCTGACTTTC.

The gene calls are TRBV6-5 and TRBJ1-1; D is undetermined. V was shortened by 4 bases and J by 3 bases, with 15 bases between the two germline ends. Per the germline V gene, CDR1 is MNHEY and CDR2 is SVGAGI. The CDR3 is made up of 15 amino acids. CDR3 coding DNA: TGTGCCAGCAGTTTGACCGGGCCCGGAGACACTGAAGCTTTCTTT. Protein product: CASSLTGPGDTEAFF.

V gene TRBV7-2 combines with J gene TRBJ2-2; TRBD2 matches 10 bases. V dropped 0 bases and J dropped 0; count of bases not matched to a gene: 7. This CDR3 comprises 19 residues. The germline gives CDR1 SGHTA, CDR2 FQGNSA. CDR3 sequence (DNA): TGTGCCAGCAGCTTAGCGCTAGGTCTAGCGGGAGCGAACACCGGGGAGCTGTTTTTT. Amino acid sequence: CASSLALGLAGANTGELFF.